These 25 T cell receptor beta chains originate from one sample sequenced in a study of blood T cell repertoires in COVID-19. Data came from immunoSEQ multiplex PCR; TCRdb stores just in-frame clones and leaves some out. The sample includes tens of thousands of clones, 90% of them seen just once. Sequencing input: peripheral blood. The receptor set was obtained from a man aged 45-60 years with acute or convalescent COVID-19.

The CDR3 here is CASSLGTGVGNTIYF. For the CDR3, the DNA is TGCGCCAGCAGCTTGGGGACAGGGGTTGGAAACACCATATATTTT. The chain links TRBV5-1 to TRBJ1-3, with 9 bases aligning to TRBD1. The CDR3 is made up of 15 amino acids. Trimming took 0 bases from V and 3 from J; bases not matched to a gene: 1. Germline CDR1 SGHRS, CDR2 YFSETQ.

The rearrangement uses TRBV6-5 and TRBJ1-2; 8 nucleotides agree with TRBD1. Unmatched junction bases numbered 7, after V lost 6 bases and J lost 1 base. The CDR3 is made up of 15 amino acids. Germline CDR1 MNHEY, CDR2 SVGAGI. CDR3 sequence reads: CASSRGTGDNYGYTF. The CDR3 bases are TGTGCCAGCAGCCGCGGGACAGGTGATAACTATGGCTACACCTTC.

The genes are TRBV19 and TRBJ1-1, with 11 bases aligning to TRBD1. The length of the CDR3 is 15 residues. V gave up 3 bases and J gave up 4 bases; unmatched junction bases: 4. From germline, CDR1 is LNHDA and CDR2 SQIVND (reference sequence). Here the CDR3 DNA reads TGTGCCAGTAGTATCAGGGGGACAGGGGGCACTGAAGCTTTCTTT. Translation: CASSIRGTGGTEAFF.

The V and J genes are TRBV19 and TRBJ2-7, with no clear D. This CDR3 contains 13 residues. The V gene's germline CDR1 is LNHDA and CDR2 SQIVND (reference sequence). V was shortened by 3 bases and J by 3 bases, with 9 bases between the two germline ends. CDR3 DNA sequence: TGTGCCAGTAGTATGGAGAACGACTACGAGCAGTACTTC. Protein product: CASSMENDYEQYF.

This clone was observed a few times. The J gene is TRBJ2-1, the V gene TRBV5-4, with D possibly being TRBD2 (6 bases). The CDR3 length is 14 residues. Trimming pared 2 bases from V and 6 bases from J, leaving 12 bases between. The germline V gene has CDR1 SGHNT and CDR2 YYREEE (reference sequence). The chain's CDR3 is CASSLTGVGNEQFF. The CDR3, as DNA: TGTGCCAGCAGCTTAACGGGGGTGGGCAATGAGCAGTTCTTC.

The V and J genes are TRBV20-1 and TRBJ1-2, with D uncertain. Looked up from germline, CDR1 is DFQATT and CDR2 is SNEGSKA (reference sequence). This CDR3 has 11 residues. V was cut by 5 bases and J by 4 bases, with 8 bases left in between. The CDR3 DNA reads TGCAGTGCTCCTTCTGTCTATGGCTACACCTTC. Protein product: CSAPSVYGYTF.

The CDR3 DNA reads as TGTGCCAGCAGCCCGGGACTAGCGGGAGGGTCCACAGATACGCAGTATTTT. It codes for CASSPGLAGGSTDTQYF. V is TRBV5-4 and J is TRBJ2-3, with 16 bases aligning to TRBD2. The germline CDR1 and CDR2 sequences are SGHNT and YYREEE (reference sequence). The V and J ends lost 4 bases and 2 bases, in that order; junction bases with no gene match: 4. The CDR3 consists of 17 residues.

The chain links TRBV27 to TRBJ1-2, with no clear D. The germline gives CDR1 MNHEY, CDR2 SMNVEV (reference sequence). The CDR3 loop spans 14 amino acids. The V and J ends lost 3 bases and 8 bases respectively, with 16 bases between them. CDR3 nucleotide sequence: TGTGCCAGCAGTTTGAGGTTTGCCCTAGAGGGCTACACCTTC. Residues: CASSLRFALEGYTF.

The CDR3 coding sequence is TGTGCCAGCAGCCAGAGGGTAAACGGTCGGGCTTTCTTT. Amino acid sequence: CASSQRVNGRAFF. The chain employs TRBV3-1 (or the pseudogene TRBV3-2) and TRBJ1-1; D call uncertain. Germline values: CDR1 LGHDT, CDR2 YNNKEL (reference sequence). The CDR3 sequence is 13 residues long. Deletions cut 3 bases from V and 11 bases from J, with 16 bases between.

V usage is TRBV6-5 and J usage is TRBJ2-1; 7 nucleotides match TRBD1. There are 15 residues in the CDR3. CDR1 is MNHEY, CDR2 SVGAGI, per germline. V trimming: 3 bases; J trimming: 6 bases; junction bases outside the gene matches: 8. DNA for the CDR3: TGTGCCAGCAGTTATCGAAACACAGGGGTCAATGAGCAGTTCTTC. It translates to CASSYRNTGVNEQFF.

The V gene is TRBV19, the J gene TRBJ2-1, with D perhaps matching TRBD1 (6 bases). The CDR3 sequence is 12 residues long. CDR1 is LNHDA, CDR2 SQIVND, per germline (reference sequence). V was shortened by 6 bases and J by 7 bases, with 10 bases between the two germline ends. This CDR3 is CASRDRGNEQFF. The CDR3 nucleotides read TGTGCCAGTAGGGATAGGGGGAATGAGCAGTTCTTC. The entire variable domain, with the rest obtained from reference TRBV19 and TRBJ2-1, is as follows: DGGITQSPKYLFRKEGQNVTLSCEQNLNHDAMYWYRQDPGQGLRLIYYSQIVNDFQKGDIAEGYSVSREKKESFPLTVTSAQKNPTAFYLCASRDRGNEQFFGPGTRLTVL.

The V gene is TRBV29-1, the J gene TRBJ1-2; TRBD1 aligns across 7 bases. The V and J ends lost 4 bases and 5 bases, in that order; junction bases with no gene match: 4. This CDR3 is 12 amino acids long. Looked up from germline, CDR1 is SQVTM and CDR2 is ANQGSEA. CDR3 amino acids: CSVGDSDYGYTF. CDR3 nucleotide sequence: TGCAGCGTTGGGGACAGTGATTATGGCTACACCTTC.

The chain uses TRBV5-1 and TRBJ2-7, with 8 bases fitting TRBD1. The ends lost 8 bases at V and 3 bases at J; junction bases unmatched: 19. CDR3 length: 17 residues. The germline CDR1 and CDR2 sequences are SGHRS and YFSETQ. The CDR3 region is CASRYKWGQEFVYEQYF. The CDR3 DNA follows: TGCGCCAGTAGATACAAATGGGGACAGGAATTTGTCTACGAGCAGTACTTC.

V is TRBV19 and J is TRBJ2-2; 13 bases fit TRBD2. Germline CDR1 and CDR2: LNHDA and SQIVND (reference sequence). The CDR3 sequence is 16 residues long. The junction had 4 bases not matched to a gene; V was cut back by 4 bases and J by 5 bases. CDR3 coding DNA: TGTGCCAGTAGTACCCGACTAGCGGGAGGAACCGGGGAGCTGTTTTTT. Translated: CASSTRLAGGTGELFF.

This clone was seen only a few times. The J gene is TRBJ2-5, the V gene TRBV7-2, with 10 positions matching TRBD1. From germline, CDR1 is SGHTA and CDR2 FQGNSA. The J segment lost 1 base and the V segment lost 5 bases, leaving 10 bases of the junction unmatched. The CDR3 loop spans 17 amino acids. The CDR3 protein is CASSETGGFPFQETQYF. Written as DNA, the CDR3 is TGTGCCAGCAGCGAGACAGGGGGCTTCCCATTCCAAGAGACCCAGTACTTC.

V usage is TRBV5-5 and J usage is TRBJ1-4, with 9 positions matching TRBD1. This CDR3 is built from 16 residues. The J segment lost 2 bases and the V segment lost 2 bases, leaving 4 bases of the junction unmatched. Germline values: CDR1 SGHKS, CDR2 YYEKEE (reference sequence). In DNA, the CDR3 is TGTGCCAGCAGCTTCTCACAGGGGGCCACTAATGAAAAACTGTTTTTT. Encoded protein: CASSFSQGATNEKLFF. The variable domain in full, with the rest retrieved from reference TRBV5-5 and TRBJ1-4, is DAGVTQSPTHLIKTRGQQVTLRCSPISGHKSVSWYQQVLGQGPQFIFQYYEKEERGRGNFPDRFSARQFPNYSSELNVNALLLGDSALYLCASSFSQGATNEKLFFGSGTQLSVL.

The genes are TRBV6-5 and TRBJ1-5; D ambiguous. V was clipped by 4 bases and J by 5 bases, with 9 bases between them. CDR1 and CDR2 from the germline V gene are MNHEY and SVGAGI. The CDR3 extends over 13 amino acids. CDR3: CASSWYKDQPQHF. The CDR3 nucleotides read TGTGCCAGCAGTTGGTACAAAGATCAGCCCCAGCATTTT.

This clone has just one count. The chain has TRBV20-1 and TRBJ1-2, with D unresolved. CDR3 size: 13 residues. V was shortened by 3 bases and J by 0 bases, with 8 bases between the two germline ends. Germline CDR1 DFQATT, CDR2 SNEGSKA (reference sequence). CDR3 coding DNA: TGCAGTGCTAGTACTTTAGCTAACTATGGCTACACCTTC. Protein sequence: CSASTLANYGYTF.

The chain joins TRBV5-4 to TRBJ2-3, with 10 bases lining up with TRBD1. Germline-derived CDR1 and CDR2 are SGHNT and YYREEE (reference sequence). The CDR3 has 16 residues. V shed 4 bases, J shed 2 bases, and the junction held 7 bases outside the gene matches. DNA for the CDR3: TGTGCCAGCAGCAGGGGGACAGGGGTTGTCACAGATACGCAGTATTTT. Its translation is CASSRGTGVVTDTQYF.

The rearrangement joins TRBV18 to TRBJ1-2; possibly TRBD1 for D (6 bases). Trimming shortened V by 0 bases and J by 7 bases, and 9 bases separated the two germline ends. Germline-derived CDR1 and CDR2 are KGHSH and LQKENI. The CDR3 has 13 amino acids. The CDR3 nucleotides read TGTGCCAGCTCACCACCGGCAGGGGCTGGCTACACCTTC. Its protein product is CASSPPAGAGYTF.

The V call is TRBV2, the J call TRBJ1-4; 11 bases match TRBD1. Trimming took 6 bases from V and 7 from J; bases not matched to a gene: 7. This CDR3 region has 15 residues. Germline CDR1 is SNHLY and CDR2 is FYNNEI. DNA of the CDR3: TGTGCCAGCAGCGAGTTAGGGACAGGGGGTGAAAAACTGTTTTTT. Its translation is CASSELGTGGEKLFF.

The chain carries TRBV7-2 and TRBJ2-5; 10 nucleotides align to TRBD2. Germline V gene lookup returns CDR1 SGHTA and CDR2 FQGNSA. Trimming took 1 base from V and 5 from J; bases not matched to a gene: 4. The CDR3 consists of 15 residues. The CDR3 region has the DNA TGTGCCAGCAGCTTAGAACTAGCGGGATATGAGACCCAGTACTTC. It codes for CASSLELAGYETQYF.

The CDR3 loop is CASTPSGNDNEQFF. DNA of the CDR3: TGTGCCAGCACGCCGAGCGGCAACGACAATGAGCAGTTCTTC. This chain links TRBV27 with TRBJ2-1, with D possibly matching TRBD2 (5 bases). The CDR3 consists of 14 residues. Germline V lookup: CDR1 MNHEY, CDR2 SMNVEV (reference sequence). Between the trimmed V and J ends, which lost 7 bases and 5 bases, there was a span of 15 bases.

The chain carries TRBV5-4 and TRBJ1-5; D gene ambiguous. CDR3 size: 12 residues. The V gene's germline CDR1 is SGHNT and CDR2 YYREEE (reference sequence). With 5 bases removed from V and 3 bases from J, the gap between germline ends came to 6 bases. The CDR3 coding sequence is TGTGCCAGCAGTGTTAACAATCAGCCCCAGCATTTT. Translated: CASSVNNQPQHF. Supplemented by reference TRBV5-4 and TRBJ1-5, the full variable domain reads ETGVTQSPTHLIKTRGQQVTLRCSSQSGHNTVSWYQQALGQGPQFIFQYYREEENGRGNFPPRFSGLQFPNYSSELNVNALELDDSALYLCASSVNNQPQHFGDGTRLSIL.

This chain links TRBV9 with TRBJ2-3; 11 bases map to TRBD2. The V gene's germline CDR1 is SGDLS and CDR2 YYNGEE. This CDR3 region has 17 residues. V lost 0 bases to trimming and J lost 4 bases; unmatched junction nucleotides: 7. The CDR3 region has the DNA TGTGCCAGCAGCGTAGAAGGTAGCGGGAGGGCCCCAGATACGCAGTATTTT. Its translation is CASSVEGSGRAPDTQYF.